The 12 T cell receptor beta chains given below trace back to one sample, sequenced in a study of control samples from healthy donors and cancer patients. The protocol was immunoSEQ multiplex PCR, while the TCRdb copy is restricted to in-frame clones and leaves out a portion. The sample consists of 96,000 or so clones, 85% to 95% of them appearing once. The sample taken for sequencing was blood. Receptors originate from a man younger than 35 in good health.

The chain couples TRBV30 to TRBJ1-1; no reliable D call. The germline gives CDR1 GTSNPN, CDR2 SVGIG (reference sequence). CDR3 size: 13 residues. V dropped 5 bases and J dropped 4 bases, with 14 bases sitting between them. The CDR3 is CAWSGLHITEAFF. DNA for the CDR3: TGTGCCTGGTCCGGTTTGCATATCACTGAAGCTTTCTTT.

The genes are TRBV5-1 and TRBJ2-7; no reliable D call. The CDR3 totals 15 residues. Germline V lookup: CDR1 SGHRS, CDR2 YFSETQ. V was cut by 0 bases and J by 4 bases, with 14 bases left in between. CDR3 loop: CASSLEVRKEYEQYF. The CDR3 DNA follows: TGCGCCAGCAGCTTGGAGGTCCGAAAGGAATACGAGCAGTACTTC.

This rearrangement joins TRBV11-3 to TRBJ1-1; TRBD1 matches 7 bases. Germline V gene sequence: CDR1 SGHNT, CDR2 YENEEA. The trim removed 4 bases at V and 5 bases at J, leaving 16 bases unmatched. The CDR3 extends over 17 amino acids. CDR3 sequence reads: CASSYSPLRGQDTEAFF. Written as DNA, the CDR3 is TGTGCCAGCAGCTACAGCCCACTAAGGGGGCAAGATACTGAAGCTTTCTTT.

The J gene is TRBJ1-2, the V gene TRBV28, with D hard to call. V lost 4 bases and J lost 1, with 16 bases in between. Germline values: CDR1 MDHEN, CDR2 SYDVKM. This CDR3 spans 16 amino acids. The CDR3 spells CASSSPSKKGNYGYTF. The CDR3 nucleotides read TGTGCCAGCAGTTCCCCTAGCAAGAAGGGTAACTATGGCTACACCTTC.

This clone was detected once. V is TRBV4-1 and J is TRBJ2-7; D gene unclear. V was trimmed by 1 base and J by 4 bases, leaving 11 bases between them. CDR1 is MGHRA and CDR2 is YSYEKL in the germline V gene. The CDR3 length is 14 residues. The CDR3 loop reads CASSQGYGTYEQYF. The CDR3 DNA follows: TGCGCCAGCAGCCAAGGCTACGGTACTTACGAGCAGTACTTC.

This chain joins TRBV6-1 and TRBJ1-2; D ambiguous. V dropped 1 base and J dropped 4 bases, with 13 bases sitting between them. There are 15 residues in the CDR3. The V gene's germline CDR1 is MNHNS and CDR2 SASEGT. CDR3 bases: TGTGCCAGCAGTGAAGGGGGTACCCGAGTCTATGGCTACACCTTC. It encodes CASSEGGTRVYGYTF.

The CDR3 loop reads CASSFQGARGYTF. CDR3 coding DNA: TGTGCCAGCAGCTTTCAGGGGGCGCGTGGCTACACCTTC. This sequence joins TRBV5-4 and TRBJ1-2; 8 bases match TRBD1. Germline V CDR1 and CDR2: SGHNT, YYREEE (reference sequence). V lost 2 bases to trimming and J lost 7 bases; unmatched junction nucleotides: 4. The CDR3 loop spans 13 amino acids.

This rearrangement joins TRBV10-3 to TRBJ2-4; 8 bases agree with TRBD1. Germline trimming cut 2 bases from V and 8 bases from J; bases unmatched to any gene: 8. Germline CDR1 is ENHRY and CDR2 is SYGVKD. The CDR3 contains 15 residues. The CDR3, as DNA: TGTGCCATCAGTGAGACAATCGGGACAGGTTACATTCAGTACTTC. Translation: CAISETIGTGYIQYF.

The V gene is TRBV4-1, the J gene TRBJ1-3, with D possibly matching TRBD1 (6 bases). Germline lookup yields CDR1 MGHRA and CDR2 YSYEKL. This CDR3 comprises 17 residues. V was trimmed by 1 base and J by 4 bases, leaving 17 bases between them. CDR3 coding DNA: TGCGCCAGCAGCCAAGGGCGACAGGCTCGTCGCGGAAACACCATATATTTT. Protein: CASSQGRQARRGNTIYF.

The chain couples TRBV6-1 to TRBJ1-1, with D possibly TRBD1 on 6 matching bases. V was shortened by 0 bases and J by 2 bases, with 10 bases between the two germline ends. Germline-derived CDR1 and CDR2 are MNHNS and SASEGT. The CDR3 contains 15 residues. The CDR3 protein is CASSEARTVNTEAFF. The CDR3 nucleotides are TGTGCCAGCAGTGAAGCGCGGACAGTTAACACTGAAGCTTTCTTT.

This rearrangement joins TRBV12-3 or TRBV12-4 to TRBJ1-1, with D uncertain. Trimming took 3 bases from V and 4 from J, leaving 3 bases between them. The CDR3 sequence is 11 residues long. The CDR3 sequence: CASSLGTEAFF. CDR3 sequence (DNA): TGTGCCAGCAGTTTGGGCACTGAAGCTTTCTTT.

This chain connects TRBV9 to TRBJ2-3, with D unclear. Per germline, CDR1 SGDLS and CDR2 YYNGEE. Deletions cut 0 bases from V and 3 bases from J, with 8 bases between. This CDR3 has 14 amino acids. CDR3 sequence reads: CASSVDDSTDTQYF. The CDR3 DNA reads TGTGCCAGCAGCGTAGACGATTCGACAGATACGCAGTATTTT. The entire variable domain, with the rest obtained from reference TRBV9 and TRBJ2-3, is as follows: DSGVTQTPKHLITATGQRVTLRCSPRSGDLSVYWYQQSLDQGLQFLIQYYNGEERAKGNILERFSAQQFPDLHSELNLSSLELGDSALYFCASSVDDSTDTQYFGPGTRLTVL.